A selection of T cell receptor beta chains follows, all from one sample in a study of Ad26.COV2.S vaccination and SARS-CoV-2 variants. The method was immunoSEQ multiplex PCR; TCRdb's version includes in-frame clones alone and lacks a portion of them. Of over 200,000 clones listed, roughly 88% are singletons. Sequencing used peripheral blood, obtained in a trial of Ad26.COV2.S vaccine versus placebo. The origin of the receptors is a person aged 18-60 years who received the Ad26.COV2.S COVID-19 vaccine or a placebo. CDR3s leave out the opening cysteine and the closing phenylalanine or tryptophan. The order of the fields is V gene, J gene, CDR3 protein.

v_gene: TRBV4-2
j_gene: TRBJ2-3
CDR3aa: ASSQEGGGAPTDTQY

v_gene: TRBV2
j_gene: TRBJ2-5
CDR3aa: ASSRDSQETQY

v_gene: TRBV6-2/TRBV6-3
j_gene: TRBJ2-2
CDR3aa: ASSYRGLAGPGELF

v_gene: TRBV11-2
j_gene: TRBJ2-1
CDR3aa: ASSLNREQF

v_gene: TRBV11-2
j_gene: TRBJ2-3
CDR3aa: ASSTGGPDTQY

v_gene: TRBV5-4
j_gene: TRBJ2-5
CDR3aa: ASSLQGPTGTQY

v_gene: TRBV5-1
j_gene: TRBJ2-7
CDR3aa: ASSSQTGGTYEQY

v_gene: TRBV9
j_gene: TRBJ2-4
CDR3aa: ASSVGGVGGPSGNIQY

v_gene: TRBV7-2
j_gene: TRBJ1-2
CDR3aa: ASSLASGPYGYT

v_gene: TRBV7-3
j_gene: TRBJ1-2
CDR3aa: ASSPGRGDYGYT

v_gene: TRBV7-8
j_gene: TRBJ1-2
CDR3aa: ASSFRTGYGYT

v_gene: TRBV27
j_gene: TRBJ1-5
CDR3aa: ASSRHFNSNQPQH

v_gene: TRBV28
j_gene: TRBJ2-3
CDR3aa: ASSHRTSGVSTDTQY

v_gene: TRBV7-3
j_gene: TRBJ2-2
CDR3aa: ASREAGGPTGELF

v_gene: TRBV30
j_gene: TRBJ1-1
CDR3aa: AWSLKNTEAF

v_gene: TRBV20-1
j_gene: TRBJ2-4
CDR3aa: SASPLAGGVKNIQY

v_gene: TRBV28
j_gene: TRBJ1-1
CDR3aa: ASSSGGVLDTEAF

v_gene: TRBV9
j_gene: TRBJ2-3
CDR3aa: ASSGHVSTDTQY

v_gene: TRBV7-8
j_gene: TRBJ2-3
CDR3aa: ASSLYTLRGRFGTDTQY

v_gene: TRBV6-5
j_gene: TRBJ2-7
CDR3aa: ASRQGMSYEQY

v_gene: TRBV29-1
j_gene: TRBJ2-5
CDR3aa: SVGDPGGTQY

v_gene: TRBV13
j_gene: TRBJ2-3
CDR3aa: ASSLELAGEPQDTQY

v_gene: TRBV13
j_gene: TRBJ2-1
CDR3aa: ASSFIGRHNEQF

v_gene: TRBV11-1
j_gene: TRBJ2-2
CDR3aa: ASSSMSTGELF

v_gene: TRBV11-3
j_gene: TRBJ2-1
CDR3aa: ASSSPGLAGGPSYNEQF

v_gene: TRBV24-1
j_gene: TRBJ2-1
CDR3aa: ATSGFAAGYGNEQF

v_gene: TRBV7-9
j_gene: TRBJ1-1
CDR3aa: ASSPKALTTEAF

v_gene: TRBV18
j_gene: TRBJ2-2
CDR3aa: ASSPTSGQANTGELF

v_gene: TRBV19
j_gene: TRBJ1-2
CDR3aa: ASNPGWKVLNYGYT

v_gene: TRBV7-9
j_gene: TRBJ2-7
CDR3aa: ASSLGPVGDEQY

v_gene: TRBV30
j_gene: TRBJ2-2
CDR3aa: AWRSQSTGELF

v_gene: TRBV6-6
j_gene: TRBJ1-5
CDR3aa: ASSKQGGSNQPQH

v_gene: TRBV9
j_gene: TRBJ2-5
CDR3aa: ASSVDRGLETQY

v_gene: TRBV19
j_gene: TRBJ2-2
CDR3aa: ASTLVGGGTGELF

v_gene: TRBV14
j_gene: TRBJ2-1
CDR3aa: ASSQDDGWVSTYNEQF

v_gene: TRBV6-5
j_gene: TRBJ2-5
CDR3aa: ASSFGPEEETQY

v_gene: TRBV3-1/TRBV3-2
j_gene: TRBJ2-7
CDR3aa: ASSPSIREQY

v_gene: TRBV11-1
j_gene: TRBJ2-7
CDR3aa: ASSLSDEVQY

v_gene: TRBV28
j_gene: TRBJ2-5
CDR3aa: ASSLSFFGGFGETQY

v_gene: TRBV19
j_gene: TRBJ1-2
CDR3aa: ASRDRVWINGYT

v_gene: TRBV28
j_gene: TRBJ2-7
CDR3aa: ASRPSLGRGPLEQY

v_gene: TRBV6-5
j_gene: TRBJ2-2
CDR3aa: ASPGTANTGELF

v_gene: TRBV28
j_gene: TRBJ2-1
CDR3aa: ASRPEGLGNEQF

v_gene: TRBV19
j_gene: TRBJ1-5
CDR3aa: ASRLTAVSNQPQH

v_gene: TRBV7-2
j_gene: TRBJ2-7
CDR3aa: ASSPARLAGPGSYEQY

v_gene: TRBV6-5
j_gene: TRBJ2-3
CDR3aa: ASRELAGRTDTQY

v_gene: TRBV4-3
j_gene: TRBJ2-6
CDR3aa: ASSQDGQGAAGANVLT